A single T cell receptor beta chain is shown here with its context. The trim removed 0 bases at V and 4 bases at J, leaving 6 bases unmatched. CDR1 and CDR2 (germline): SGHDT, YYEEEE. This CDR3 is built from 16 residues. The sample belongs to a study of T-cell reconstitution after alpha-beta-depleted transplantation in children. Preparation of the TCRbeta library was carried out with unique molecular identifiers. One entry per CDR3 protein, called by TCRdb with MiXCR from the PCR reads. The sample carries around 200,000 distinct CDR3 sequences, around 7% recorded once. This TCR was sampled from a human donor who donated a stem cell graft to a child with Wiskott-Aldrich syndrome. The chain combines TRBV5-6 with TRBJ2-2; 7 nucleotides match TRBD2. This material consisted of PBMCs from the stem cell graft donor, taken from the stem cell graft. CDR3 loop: CASSLGLAEVTGELFF. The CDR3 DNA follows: TGTGCCAGCAGCTTGGGGCTAGCGGAAGTCACCGGGGAGCTGTTTTTT.